This entry is about one TCR beta chain. Germline V lookup: CDR1 SGHRS, CDR2 YFSETQ. J lost 7 bases, V lost 0 bases, and 9 bases had no gene match. CDR3 length: 17 residues. The data were obtained in a study of blood T cell repertoires in COVID-19. As for the study in general: COVID-19 samples collected from the United States, Italy and Spain covered acute and convalescent phases. In each case, the material was cDNA or gDNA derived from T cells, B-cell-depleted T cells, or PBMCs.

Authors' processing steps: From reference gene primer amplification, estimates of nucleated cell counts were derived. Libraries were prepared by immunoSEQ multiplex PCR; TCRdb keeps only in-frame clonotypes and omits some of them. V, J and clone size were drawn from that table, and D and trimming were deduced from the DNA. The sample records 180,000 or so clones, 84% being singletons. This chain joins TRBV5-1 and TRBJ2-1, with 11 bases lining up with TRBD2. Sequenced input: peripheral blood. This receptor was obtained from a man aged 40-49 years who had recovered from COVID-19. The DNA of the CDR3 is TGCGCCAGCAGCTTGGCGGGGATAGCGGGAGGGTTTAATGAGCAGTTCTTC. This sequence encodes CASSLAGIAGGFNEQFF.